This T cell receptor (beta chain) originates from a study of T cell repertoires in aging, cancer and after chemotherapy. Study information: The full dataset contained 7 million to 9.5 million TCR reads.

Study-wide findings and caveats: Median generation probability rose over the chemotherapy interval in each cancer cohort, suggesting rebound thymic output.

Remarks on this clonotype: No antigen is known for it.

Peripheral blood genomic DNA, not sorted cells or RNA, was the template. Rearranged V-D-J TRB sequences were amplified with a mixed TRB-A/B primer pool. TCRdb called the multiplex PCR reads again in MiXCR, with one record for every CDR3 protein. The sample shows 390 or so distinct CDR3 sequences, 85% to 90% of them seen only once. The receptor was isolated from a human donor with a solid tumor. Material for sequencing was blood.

CDR3 residues: CSVDIPQGHTEAFF. The CDR3 nucleotides read TGCAGCGTTGATATTCCTCAGGGTCACACTGAAGCTTTCTTT. The chain recombines TRBV29-1 with TRBJ1-1, with D perhaps TRBD1 (5 bases). Trimming took 3 bases from V and 3 from J, leaving 14 bases between them. Germline CDR1 and CDR2: SQVTM and ANQGSEA. The CDR3 loop spans 14 amino acids.